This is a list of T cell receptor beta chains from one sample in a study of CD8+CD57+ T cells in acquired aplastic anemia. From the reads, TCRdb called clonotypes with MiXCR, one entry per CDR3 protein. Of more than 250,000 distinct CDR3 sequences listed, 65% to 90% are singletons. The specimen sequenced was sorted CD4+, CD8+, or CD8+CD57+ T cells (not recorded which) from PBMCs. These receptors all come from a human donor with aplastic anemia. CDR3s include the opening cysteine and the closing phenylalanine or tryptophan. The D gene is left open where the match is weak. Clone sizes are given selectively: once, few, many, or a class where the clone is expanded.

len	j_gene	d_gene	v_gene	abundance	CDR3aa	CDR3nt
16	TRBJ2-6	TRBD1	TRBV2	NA	CASGEGGTDTQNFLPF	TGTGCCAGCGGGGAAGGGGGCACAGATACGCAGAATTTTCTCCCATTC
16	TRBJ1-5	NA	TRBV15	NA	CATSRAGVYSNQPQHF	TGTGCCACCAGCAGAGCGGGGGTTTATAGCAATCAGCCCCAGCATTTT
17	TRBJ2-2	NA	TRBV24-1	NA	CATSDLSGLGNTGELFF	TGTGCCACCAGTGATTTGTCAGGGCTTGGGAACACCGGGGAGCTGTTTTTT
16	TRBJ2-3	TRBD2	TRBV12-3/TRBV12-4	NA	CASSESTSGGIDTQYF	TGTGCCAGCAGCGAGTCGACTAGCGGAGGAATAGATACGCAGTATTTT
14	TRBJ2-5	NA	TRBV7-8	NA	CATSRGSDQKTNHF	TGTGCCACCAGCAGAGGCAGCGACCAAAAGACCAATCACTTC
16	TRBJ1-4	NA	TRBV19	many	CASSNRLLATNEKLFF	TGTGCCAGTAGTAACAGGCTGTTAGCGACTAATGAAAAACTGTTTTTT
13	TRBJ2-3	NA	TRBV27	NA	CASRQGGTGRLYF	TGTGCCAGCAGGCAGGGGGGCACGGGTAGGCTGTATTTT
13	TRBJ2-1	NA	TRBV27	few	CASRQGLSNEQFF	TGTGCCAGCAGACAGGGACTGTCGAATGAGCAGTTCTTC
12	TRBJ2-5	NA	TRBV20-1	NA	CSARERTETQYF	TGCAGTGCTAGAGAGAGAACGGAGACCCAGTACTTC
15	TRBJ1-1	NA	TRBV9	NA	CASSLGSDRHYEAFF	TGTGCCAGCAGCTTAGGTTCCGATAGGCACTATGAAGCTTTCTTT
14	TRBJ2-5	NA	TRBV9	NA	CATSSGSDQATLYF	TGTGCCACCAGCAGCGGCAGCGATCAAGCGACCCTGTACTTC
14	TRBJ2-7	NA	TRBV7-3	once	CASSGRGVGTEEFF	TGTGCCAGCAGCGGCCGGGGCGTAGGCACTGAGGAGTTCTTC
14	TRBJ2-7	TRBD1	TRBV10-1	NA	CASRPDRGRYEQYF	TGTGCCAGCAGGCCGGACAGGGGACGGTACGAGCAGTACTTC
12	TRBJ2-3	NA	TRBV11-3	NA	CASSLDSTAQYF	TGTGCCAGCAGCTTAGATTCAACAGCGCAGTATTTT
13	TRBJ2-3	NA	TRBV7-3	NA	CASREGDTDKQYF	TGTGCCAGCAGGGAAGGGGACACAGATAAACAGTATTTT
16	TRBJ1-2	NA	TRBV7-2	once	CASSLAGGPVAHYYTF	TGTGCCAGCAGCTTAGCGGGAGGCCCCGTCGCACATTATTACACCTTC
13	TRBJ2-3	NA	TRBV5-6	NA	CASSDTDADTQYF	TGTGCCAGCAGCGATACAGACGCAGATACGCAGTATTTT
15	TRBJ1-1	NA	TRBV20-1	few	CSASSQDWVNTEAFF	TGCAGTGCCAGCAGCCAAGATTGGGTGAACACTGAAGCTTTCTTT
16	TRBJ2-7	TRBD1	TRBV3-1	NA	CASSQSTGEVVREQYF	TGTGCCAGCAGCCAATCAACAGGGGAAGTCGTACGCGAGCAGTACTTC
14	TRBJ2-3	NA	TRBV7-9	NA	CASSLAPGELTHGF	TGTGCCAGCAGCTTAGCACCCGGGGAGCTGACTCATGGATTT
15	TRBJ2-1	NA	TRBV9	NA	CASSIARQAYDTQFF	TGTGCCAGTAGTATAGCTAGACAAGCCTACGATACGCAGTTCTTC
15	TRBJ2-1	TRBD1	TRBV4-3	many	CASSRFRQGTNEQFF	TGCGCCAGCAGCCGATTTAGACAGGGAACCAATGAGCAGTTCTTC
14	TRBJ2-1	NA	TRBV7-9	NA	CASSLARVYNDKFF	TGTGCCAGCAGCTTAGCGCGGGTCTACAATGACAAGTTCTTC
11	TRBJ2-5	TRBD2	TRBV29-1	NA	CSVSGGETQYF	TGCAGCGTGTCGGGGGGGGAGACCCAGTACTTC
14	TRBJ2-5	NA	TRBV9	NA	CATGRGRELENLDF	TGTGCCACCGGCAGAGGCAGGGAGCTAGAGAACTTGGACTTC
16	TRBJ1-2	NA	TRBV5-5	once	CASSLVAGGDVYGYTF	TGTGCCAGCAGCTTGGTAGCGGGCGGGGACGTATATGGCTACACCTTC
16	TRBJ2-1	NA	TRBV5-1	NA	CASSLEGSGSYNEQFF	TGCGCCAGCAGCTTGGAGGGTTCCGGCTCCTACAATGAGCAGTTCTTC